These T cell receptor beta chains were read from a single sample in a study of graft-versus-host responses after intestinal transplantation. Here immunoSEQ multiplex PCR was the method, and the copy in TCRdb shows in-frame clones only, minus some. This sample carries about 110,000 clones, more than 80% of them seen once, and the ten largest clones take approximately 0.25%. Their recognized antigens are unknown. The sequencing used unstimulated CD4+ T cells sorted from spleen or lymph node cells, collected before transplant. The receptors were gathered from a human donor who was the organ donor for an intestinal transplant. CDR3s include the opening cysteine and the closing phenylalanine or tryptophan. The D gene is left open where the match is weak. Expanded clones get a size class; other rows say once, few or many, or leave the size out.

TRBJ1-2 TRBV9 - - TGTGCCAGCAGCCCCCACGCCGGGGGGAGTGGTGGCTACACCTTC CASSPHAGGSGGYTF
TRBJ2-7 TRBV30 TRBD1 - TGTGCCTGGGGGGACAGGGTAAACGAGCAGTACTTC CAWGDRVNEQYF
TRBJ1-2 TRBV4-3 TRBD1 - TGCGCCAGCAGCCAAGACCCGACAGGGGTCTACTATGGCTACACCTTC CASSQDPTGVYYGYTF
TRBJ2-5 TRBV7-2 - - TGTGCCAGCAGCCCCTCTAGTAGACAAGAGACCCAGTACTTC CASSPSSRQETQYF
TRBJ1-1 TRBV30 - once TGTGCCTGGAGTGTACGTGGGGCAAAGGGCCTGAACACTGAAGCTTTCTTT CAWSVRGAKGLNTEAFF
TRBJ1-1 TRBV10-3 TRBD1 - TGTGCCATCACCCTGACAGGGGATGGCACTGAAGCTTTCTTT CAITLTGDGTEAFF
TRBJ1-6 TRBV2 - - TGTGCCAGCAGTCTCCTAGGAGGGGCACTCTATAATTCACCCCTCCACTTT CASSLLGGALYNSPLHF
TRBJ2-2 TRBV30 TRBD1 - TGTGCCTCCCTGAGACGGACAGGCACCGGGGAGCTGTTTTTT CASLRRTGTGELFF
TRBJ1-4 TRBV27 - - TGTGCCAGCTCGAGGAGGGAGACGGGAAAACTGTTTTTT CASSRRETGKLFF
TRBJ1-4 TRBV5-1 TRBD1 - TGCGCCAGCAGAACGGGAGGCAGGGGGCCTGAAAAACTGTTTTTT CASRTGGRGPEKLFF
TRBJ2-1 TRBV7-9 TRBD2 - TGTGCCAGCAGCTTAGGAGTCGGACTAGCCTCCTACAATGAGCAGTTCTTC CASSLGVGLASYNEQFF
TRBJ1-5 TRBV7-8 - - TGTGCCAGCAGGAAGGGTCGGGATCAGCCCCAGCATTTT CASRKGRDQPQHF
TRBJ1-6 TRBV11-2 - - TGTGCCAGCAGCCAAGACTATAATTCACCCCTCCACTTT CASSQDYNSPLHF
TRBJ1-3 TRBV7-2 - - TGTGCCAGCAGCTTAAACGGGAATGGAAACACCATATATTTT CASSLNGNGNTIYF
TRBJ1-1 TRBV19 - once TGTGCCAGTAGCCCACACGACGGGGAAGCTTTCTTT CASSPHDGEAFF
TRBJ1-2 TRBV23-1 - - TGCGCCAGCAGTCGGGACAACTATGGCTACACCTTC CASSRDNYGYTF
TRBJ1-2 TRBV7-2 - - TGTGCCAGCAGCTCCTTCGGGGCCCGCTATGGCTACACCTTC CASSSFGARYGYTF
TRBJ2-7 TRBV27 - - TGTGCCAGCAGTTTACGGCCTCTCCAGTTCGAGCAGTACTTC CASSLRPLQFEQYF
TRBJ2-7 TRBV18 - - TGTGCCAGCTCAATTCTAGCGATGAAGGCTACCTACGAGCAGTACTTC CASSILAMKATYEQYF
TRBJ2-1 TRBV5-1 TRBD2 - TGCGCCAGCAGACTAGCGGGAGTTGATAATGAGCAGTTCTTC CASRLAGVDNEQFF
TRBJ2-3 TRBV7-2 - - TGTGCCAGCAGCTTAAATCTAGCGACTAGCACAGATACGCAGTATTTT CASSLNLATSTDTQYF
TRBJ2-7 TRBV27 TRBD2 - TGTGCCAGCAGTTTTTCCACTAGCGGGAGGAAGGACGAGCAGTACTTC CASSFSTSGRKDEQYF
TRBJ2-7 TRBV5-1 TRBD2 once TGCGCCAGCAGCGCCTTCTCCTTTAGCGGGAGTACCTACGAGCAGTACTTC CASSAFSFSGSTYEQYF
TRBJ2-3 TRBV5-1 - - TGCGCCAGCAGCTTGGAGGGCACGAGCACAGATACGCAGTATTTT CASSLEGTSTDTQYF
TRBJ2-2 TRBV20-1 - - TGCAGTGCTAGCGGCACGGGGGAGCTGTTTTTT CSASGTGELFF
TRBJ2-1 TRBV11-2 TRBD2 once TGTGCCAGCAGCTCCCGCGGGAGAAACGACAATGAGCAGTTCTTC CASSSRGRNDNEQFF
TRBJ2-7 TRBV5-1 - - TGCGCCAGCAGCTCGCAGGATACCTTTGGGAGAGAGCAGTACTTC CASSSQDTFGREQYF
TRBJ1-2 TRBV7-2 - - TGTGCCAGCAGTTCGAACTATGGCTACACCTTC CASSSNYGYTF
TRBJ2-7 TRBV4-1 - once TGCGCCAGCAGCCAAGATCGAAGGGCAGTCGACGAGCAGTACTTC CASSQDRRAVDEQYF
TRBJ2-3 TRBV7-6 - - TGTGCCAGCAGCTCCCGACAGAGCACAGATACGCAGTATTTT CASSSRQSTDTQYF
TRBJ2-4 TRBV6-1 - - TGTGCCAGCAGTGAATACCCCTCCCAAAACATTCAGTACTTC CASSEYPSQNIQYF
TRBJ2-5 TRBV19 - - TGTGCCAGTAGTACCTTTGAAAGAGAGACCCAGTACTTC CASSTFERETQYF
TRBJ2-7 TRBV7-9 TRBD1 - TGTGCCAGCAGACCCCGAGGGGGCGGCAGCTCCTACGAGCAGTACTTC CASRPRGGGSSYEQYF
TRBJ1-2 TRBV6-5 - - TGTGCCAGCAGGGGGTATGGCTACACCTTC CASRGYGYTF
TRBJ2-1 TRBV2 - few TGTGCCAGCAGGGTGGACTCCCTGGTTAGCAATGAGCAGTTCTTC CASRVDSLVSNEQFF
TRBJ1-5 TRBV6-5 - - TGTGCCAGCAGTCGAGACAGCCGCAATCAGCCCCAGCATTTT CASSRDSRNQPQHF
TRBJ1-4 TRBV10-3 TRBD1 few TGTGCCATCAGGTCGGAGGGGGCAAGGGAAAAACTGTTTTTT CAIRSEGAREKLFF
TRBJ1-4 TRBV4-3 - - TGCGCCAGCAGCCCCCTGGGAGGGGGGCATGAAAAACTGTTTTTT CASSPLGGGHEKLFF
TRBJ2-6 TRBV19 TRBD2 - TGTGCCAGTAGTATAGGGGGAGGGAAAGGGGCCAACGTCCTGACTTTC CASSIGGGKGANVLTF
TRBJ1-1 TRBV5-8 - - TGTGCCAGCAGCTTAACGGGTGAAGCTTTCTTT CASSLTGEAFF
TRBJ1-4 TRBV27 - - TGTGCCAGCAGTTTCAAGATGGGGGCAACTAATGAAAAACTGTTTTTT CASSFKMGATNEKLFF
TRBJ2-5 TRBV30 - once TGTGCCTGGAGTAAGGGTGAGACCCAGTACTTC CAWSKGETQYF
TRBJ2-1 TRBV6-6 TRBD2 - TGTGCCAGCAGCCGATTCAGCGGGAGGGCTTACAATGAGCAGTTCTTC CASSRFSGRAYNEQFF
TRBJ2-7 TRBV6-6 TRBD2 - TGTGCCAGCACCCGAATAGCGGGAGTTAGCTACGAGCAGTACTTC CASTRIAGVSYEQYF
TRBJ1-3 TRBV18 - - TGTGCCAGCTCACCTACAGGGTACGGAAACACCATATATTTT CASSPTGYGNTIYF
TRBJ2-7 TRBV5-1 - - TGCGCCAGCAGCCCCGGGCCCTCCGGCGAGCAGTACTTC CASSPGPSGEQYF
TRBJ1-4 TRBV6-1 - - TGTGCCAGCAGTGAATTAGCGGGAGGCAGGCAAGAAAAACTGTTTTTT CASSELAGGRQEKLFF
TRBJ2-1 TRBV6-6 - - TGTGCCAGCAGTTACCCTCAGCCGGGACATTACAATGAGCAGTTCTTC CASSYPQPGHYNEQFF
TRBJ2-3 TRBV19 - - TGTGCCAGTAGTCAGCTAATCGAGACAGATACGCAGTATTTT CASSQLIETDTQYF
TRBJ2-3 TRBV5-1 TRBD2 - TGCGCCAGCAGCAAACTAGCGGGACGGACAGATACGCAGTATTTT CASSKLAGRTDTQYF
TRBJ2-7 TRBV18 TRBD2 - TGTGCCAGCTCACGTGGGACTAGCGCCTACGAGCAGTACTTC CASSRGTSAYEQYF
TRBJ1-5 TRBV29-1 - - TGCAGCGTTCTAGTACAGGCCAATCAGCCCCAGCATTTT CSVLVQANQPQHF
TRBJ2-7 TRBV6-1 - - TGTGCCAGCAGTTATAGGTACGAGCAGTACTTC CASSYRYEQYF
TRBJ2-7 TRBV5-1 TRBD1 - TGCGCCAGCAGCTGGGACAGGTGGTCCTACGAGCAGTACTTC CASSWDRWSYEQYF